These T cell receptor beta chains were read from a single sample in a study of blood T cell repertoires in COVID-19. Some clones are missing from TCRdb's copy, which holds only in-frame ones; the method was immunoSEQ multiplex PCR. Of 150,000 to 200,000 clones in the sample, roughly 93% were seen once. Sequencing was done on a sample of peripheral blood. These receptors originate from a woman between 55 and 75 years old with COVID-19, enrolled during active disease. The CDR3 runs from the conserved cysteine through the conserved F or W. D genes are given only for firm matches. Not all rows give a size; the values are once, few, many and, for expanded clones, a class.

J gene: TRBJ2-1; clone size: .; D gene: .; V gene: TRBV18; CDR3 protein: CASSPRVGAGVYNEQFF; CDR3 DNA: TGTGCCAGCTCACCCCGGGTTGGGGCAGGGGTTTACAATGAGCAGTTCTTC
J gene: TRBJ1-1; clone size: .; D gene: .; V gene: TRBV6-5; CDR3 protein: CASDRGNEAFF; CDR3 DNA: TGTGCCAGCGACCGGGGAAATGAAGCTTTCTTT
J gene: TRBJ1-5; clone size: .; D gene: TRBD1; V gene: TRBV6-2/TRBV6-3; CDR3 protein: CASSYSGQGNQPQHF; CDR3 DNA: TGTGCCAGCAGTTACTCGGGACAGGGGAATCAGCCCCAGCATTTT
J gene: TRBJ2-3; clone size: .; D gene: .; V gene: TRBV28; CDR3 protein: CASSSGVITQYF; CDR3 DNA: TGTGCCAGCAGTTCAGGGGTGATAACGCAGTATTTT
J gene: TRBJ2-5; clone size: .; D gene: .; V gene: TRBV5-6; CDR3 protein: CASSREETQYF; CDR3 DNA: TGTGCCAGCAGCCGAGAAGAGACCCAGTACTTC
J gene: TRBJ1-6; clone size: .; D gene: TRBD1; V gene: TRBV2; CDR3 protein: CASSLGQGLSPLHF; CDR3 DNA: TGTGCCAGCAGCCTGGGACAGGGACTCTCACCCCTCCACTTT
J gene: TRBJ1-1; clone size: .; D gene: .; V gene: TRBV5-4; CDR3 protein: CASSLGQENTEAFF; CDR3 DNA: TGTGCCAGCAGCTTGGGTCAGGAGAACACTGAAGCTTTCTTT
J gene: TRBJ1-5; clone size: once; D gene: .; V gene: TRBV6-2/TRBV6-3; CDR3 protein: CASSLQGWWQPQHF; CDR3 DNA: TGTGCCAGCAGTCTACAGGGATGGTGGCAGCCCCAGCATTTT
J gene: TRBJ1-3; clone size: .; D gene: .; V gene: TRBV9; CDR3 protein: CASSVGGSTGNTIYF; CDR3 DNA: TGTGCCAGCAGCGTAGGAGGTTCAACTGGAAACACCATATATTTT
J gene: TRBJ2-2; clone size: .; D gene: TRBD1; V gene: TRBV4-2; CDR3 protein: CASSPGQGAGTGELFF; CDR3 DNA: TGTGCCAGCAGCCCGGGACAGGGGGCGGGCACCGGGGAGCTGTTTTTT
J gene: TRBJ1-5; clone size: .; D gene: .; V gene: TRBV5-8; CDR3 protein: CASSSEGQPQHF; CDR3 DNA: TGTGCCAGCAGCTCGGAGGGTCAGCCCCAGCATTTT
J gene: TRBJ2-7; clone size: .; D gene: .; V gene: TRBV27; CDR3 protein: CASSLSTGSYEQYF; CDR3 DNA: TGTGCCAGCAGTTTAAGTACAGGGTCCTACGAGCAGTACTTC
J gene: TRBJ2-1; clone size: .; D gene: TRBD2; V gene: TRBV4-3; CDR3 protein: CASSQLAGGRGNEQFF; CDR3 DNA: TGCGCCAGCAGCCAATTAGCGGGGGGAAGGGGAAATGAGCAGTTCTTC
J gene: TRBJ1-1; clone size: .; D gene: TRBD1; V gene: TRBV19; CDR3 protein: CASSQGARLIMNTEAFF; CDR3 DNA: TGTGCCAGTAGTCAGGGGGCCCGATTAATTATGAACACTGAAGCTTTCTTT
J gene: TRBJ2-3; clone size: .; D gene: TRBD2; V gene: TRBV24-1; CDR3 protein: CATSDPHGGRDTQYF; CDR3 DNA: TGTGCCACCAGTGATCCCCACGGGGGGAGAGATACGCAGTATTTT
J gene: TRBJ1-2; clone size: .; D gene: TRBD1; V gene: TRBV5-1; CDR3 protein: CASSEPLQTGSMAGYTF; CDR3 DNA: TGCGCCAGCAGCGAACCCCTACAGACAGGGAGCATGGCTGGCTACACCTTC
J gene: TRBJ1-1; clone size: .; D gene: .; V gene: TRBV19; CDR3 protein: CASTTPDQPRGAFF; CDR3 DNA: TGTGCCAGTACTACCCCGGACCAGCCCCGGGGGGCTTTCTTT
J gene: TRBJ2-2; clone size: .; D gene: TRBD2; V gene: TRBV7-9; CDR3 protein: CASNIPSGAYTGELFF; CDR3 DNA: TGTGCCAGCAACATCCCTAGCGGGGCTTACACCGGGGAGCTGTTTTTT
J gene: TRBJ1-5; clone size: .; D gene: .; V gene: TRBV4-3; CDR3 protein: CASSQDFGGRQPQHF; CDR3 DNA: TGCGCCAGCAGCCAAGATTTCGGGGGTAGACAGCCCCAGCATTTT
J gene: TRBJ1-1; clone size: .; D gene: .; V gene: TRBV11-2; CDR3 protein: CASSFSAPGEAFF; CDR3 DNA: TGTGCCAGCAGCTTTTCGGCCCCAGGGGAAGCTTTCTTT
J gene: TRBJ1-2; clone size: .; D gene: .; V gene: TRBV5-6; CDR3 protein: CASKQGRRYGYTF; CDR3 DNA: TGTGCCAGCAAACAGGGTAGAAGATATGGCTACACCTTC
J gene: TRBJ1-2; clone size: .; D gene: TRBD1; V gene: TRBV7-8; CDR3 protein: CASSLGGTGSNYGYTF; CDR3 DNA: TGTGCCAGCAGCTTAGGGGGGACAGGGAGTAACTATGGCTACACCTTC
J gene: TRBJ1-4; clone size: .; D gene: TRBD1; V gene: TRBV4-3; CDR3 protein: CASSGSTGSNEKLFF; CDR3 DNA: TGCGCCAGCAGCGGATCGACAGGGTCTAATGAAAAACTGTTTTTT
J gene: TRBJ1-5; clone size: .; D gene: TRBD1; V gene: TRBV4-3; CDR3 protein: CASSQETGGNQPQHF; CDR3 DNA: TGCGCCAGCAGCCAAGAGACAGGGGGAAATCAGCCCCAGCATTTT
J gene: TRBJ1-5; clone size: .; D gene: .; V gene: TRBV19; CDR3 protein: CASSRRTDQPQHF; CDR3 DNA: TGTGCCAGTAGCCGCAGAACCGATCAGCCCCAGCATTTT
J gene: TRBJ2-7; clone size: .; D gene: TRBD2; V gene: TRBV5-1; CDR3 protein: CASSPLGGEGYEQYF; CDR3 DNA: TGCGCCAGCAGCCCGCTCGGAGGGGAGGGCTACGAGCAGTACTTC
J gene: TRBJ1-4; clone size: .; D gene: TRBD1; V gene: TRBV7-6; CDR3 protein: CASSSARQGSDEKLFF; CDR3 DNA: TGTGCCAGCAGCTCAGCCCGACAGGGGAGTGATGAAAAACTGTTTTTT